The clone carrying this TCR beta chain was found many times. Its antigen is unidentified. This sample stems from a study of tumor and adjacent non-tumor tissue in lung cancer. On the study more broadly: The cohort had 12 to 13 adenocarcinoma, 2 squamous cell and 1 small cell patients. Aged about 30 to 76 years, patients included roughly eleven men and 4 to 6 women with stage I to III disease. Study-level results: Compared with tumor, normal lung showed significantly lower TCR diversity. Tumor repertoires had a smaller top 100 clone share than normal lung.

The CDR3 sequence is 16 residues long. V was clipped by 4 bases and J by 5 bases; unmatched bases: 10. Per germline, CDR1 SGHRS and CDR2 YFSETQ. TCRbeta libraries were built with three rounds of nested PCR, modified from ARM-PCR. TCRdb re-analysed the multiplex PCR reads in MiXCR, keeping a single row per CDR3 protein. The sample records roughly 81,000 distinct CDR3 sequences, about two thirds being singletons. This sample's RNA came from whole unsorted tissue. Sequencing was done on a sample of lung tumor tissue. J is TRBJ2-2 and V is TRBV5-1; TRBD2 aligns across 8 bases. This clonotype was sampled from a woman aged 70 to 79 with non-small cell lung cancer. CDR3 region: CASSPSLAGGTGELFF. CDR3 nucleotide sequence: TGCGCCAGCAGCCCGTCGCTAGCGGGTGGTACCGGGGAGCTGTTTTTT.